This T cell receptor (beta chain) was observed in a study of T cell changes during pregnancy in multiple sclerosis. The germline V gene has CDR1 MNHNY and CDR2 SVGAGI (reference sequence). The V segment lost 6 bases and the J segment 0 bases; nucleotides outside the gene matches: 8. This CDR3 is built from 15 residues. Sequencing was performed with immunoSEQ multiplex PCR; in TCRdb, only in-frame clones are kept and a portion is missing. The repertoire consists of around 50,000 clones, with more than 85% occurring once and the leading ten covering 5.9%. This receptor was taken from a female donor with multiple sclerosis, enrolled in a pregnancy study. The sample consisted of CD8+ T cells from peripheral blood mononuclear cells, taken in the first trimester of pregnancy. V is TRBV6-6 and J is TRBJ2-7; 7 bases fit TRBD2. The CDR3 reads CASRPIAGISYEQYF. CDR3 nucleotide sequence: TGTGCCAGCAGACCCATAGCGGGTATCTCCTACGAGCAGTACTTC.